The TCR beta chain under discussion was sequenced for a study of CD8 T cells in ankylosing spondylitis. General study findings and limits: Ankylosing spondylitis blood seemed to carry a telltale TCR beta motif made of about 8 highly homologous variants. Reported data indicate significant enrichment of disease-linked clones within matched ankylosing spondylitis synovial fluid.

TCR beta libraries were made by quantitative 5'-RACE with molecular barcodes. TCRdb itself ran the 5' RACE reads through MiXCR, one entry per CDR3 protein. The sample lists approximately 440,000 distinct CDR3 sequences; under 20% were seen once. The CDR3 extends over 13 amino acids. Germline assignment: CDR1 MNHNS and CDR2 SASEGT. V was trimmed by 4 bases and J by 3 bases, leaving 9 bases between them. Points on this clonotype: Its antigen is currently unknown.

Sequences were obtained from blood, either unsorted or a sorted T cell fraction (not recorded which). This TCR came from a male donor with ankylosing spondylitis. The chain has TRBV6-1 and TRBJ1-2, with unresolved D. The CDR3 spells CASSAEGYYGYTF. The CDR3 DNA reads as TGTGCCAGCAGTGCTGAAGGATACTATGGCTACACCTTC.